The sequence of this T cell receptor (beta chain) was determined in a study of T cells after yellow fever vaccination. Notes on the study in general: The presence of abundant clonotypes contaminating from the bulk population was possible in FACS-sorted repertoires. Reappearing after the booster were most of the clones from primary vaccination (about 96% CD4, approximately 89% CD8). Among all clonotypes, a small share was observed in both CD4 and CD8 compartments.

Concerning this clonotype: Its matching antigen is unknown.

A process of 5'RACE template switching, which added a universal primer site and UMIs, was used to make TCR cDNA. TCRdb recomputed calls from the 5' RACE reads with MiXCR, one row per CDR3 protein. This sample has 600,000 to 750,000 distinct CDR3 sequences, with 12% found just once. The germline V gene encodes CDR1 LGHNA and CDR2 YSLEER. CDR3 length: 14 residues. V gave up 1 base and J gave up 4 bases, with 11 bases separating them. The TCR was taken from a man aged 30-40 years who received the YFV17D yellow fever vaccine. This material consisted of PBMCs, taken on the day of the yellow fever booster vaccination. The chain combines TRBV4-3 with TRBJ2-7; perhaps TRBD2 as D (6 bases). This CDR3 reads CASSQVPGAYEQYF. The CDR3, as DNA: TGCGCCAGCAGCCAAGTTCCGGGAGCTTACGAGCAGTACTTC.